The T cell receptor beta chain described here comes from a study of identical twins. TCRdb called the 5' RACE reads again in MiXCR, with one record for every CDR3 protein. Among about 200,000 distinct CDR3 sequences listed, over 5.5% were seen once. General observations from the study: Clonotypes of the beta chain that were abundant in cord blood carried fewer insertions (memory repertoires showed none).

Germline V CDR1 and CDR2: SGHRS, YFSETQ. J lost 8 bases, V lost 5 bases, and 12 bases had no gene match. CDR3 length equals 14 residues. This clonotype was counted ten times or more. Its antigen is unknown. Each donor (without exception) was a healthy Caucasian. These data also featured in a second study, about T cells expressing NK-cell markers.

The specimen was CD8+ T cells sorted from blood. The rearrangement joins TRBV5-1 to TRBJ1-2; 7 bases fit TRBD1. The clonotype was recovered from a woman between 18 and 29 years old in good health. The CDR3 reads CASRVDRAGMGYTF. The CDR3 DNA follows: TGCGCCAGCAGAGTTGACAGGGCAGGAATGGGCTACACCTTC.